This T cell receptor (beta chain) was found in a study of shared clonotypes between healthy human individuals (TCRdb year 2020). With respect to the entire study: The cohort comprised a couple of women and a few men aged 18 to 49 years. For each donor, CD4 naive and CD4 memory were each given three plates, CD8 naive was given two plates, and CD8 memory was given one plate. To estimate repertoire size and how much clonotype sharing occurs between individuals, the study deeply sequenced the blood TCR repertoires of five healthy adults. Libraries were prepared and TCR repertoires were sequenced by different laboratories using diverse techniques, in order to increase sequencing depth and limit assay-specific biases. Per donor, leukapheresis produced somewhere between about 0.8 and 9 billion PBMCs.

Healthy HIV-negative adults with no recently reported acute infections or vaccinations were included as donors. Every donor was a Caucasian adult residing in Nashville, Tennessee, USA. Magnetic negative selection was used to enrich CD4+ T cells, after which naive cells were positively selected on CD45RA and the negative fraction became the memory subset. After blood collection by leukapheresis, PBMCs were isolated using Ficoll-Histopaque density gradient centrifugation and then cryopreserved in the vapor phase of liquid nitrogen. Analytical flow cytometry was used to check the purity and quantity of every magnetically sorted T cell population. Each sorted fraction had its genomic DNA isolated and then quantified by UV absorbance on a Nanodrop 2000c. Summary of the overall study and its limitations: About 5% of naive CD4, approximately 3.7% of naive CD8, roughly 2.4% of memory CD4, and 0.4% of memory CD8 clonotypes were shared across a few donors. Sampling was limited to blood, and TCR repertoires in tissue likely differ from TCR repertoires in blood. Incomplete sequencing was indicated by rarefaction of sorted-subset datasets, despite the large sequencing depth. Because the study included a small number of donors, the genetic and exposure-history diversity represented was limited. Pairwise subsampling indicated that sequencing depth was expected to affect the degree of clonotype sharing among donors. Clonotypes shared by all four sorted-subset donors showed higher generation probabilities than non-shared clonotypes. Naive subsets generally had larger estimated clonotype richness than memory subsets.

As concerns this clone: Its antigen specificity is not known. Base qualities are not at hand, and no much larger clone is one base apart.

Using the deep immunoSEQ assay, TCR CDR3 regions were amplified from genomic DNA by multiplex PCR. For each cell subset, the extracted genomic DNA was distributed evenly across all wells of several immunoSEQ 96-well plates, and each plate served as one replicate. For sorted subsets, each replicate PCR was loaded with around 220 ng genomic DNA, equivalent to some 31,000 T cell genomes. Purified libraries were quantified with a Qubit 3.0 fluorometer, sized on a Bioanalyzer 2100, and re-quantified with the KAPA Library Quantification kit. A separate single-read 150-cycle Illumina NextSeq 550 flow cell was used to sequence each immunoSEQ 96-well plate. In the source study's methods: Because the immunoSEQ output included only junctional sequences and no quality scores, the filtering could not be the same as the filtering used for full-length reads. To assign V/J genes and CDR3, sequences were annotated against IMGT germline references using PyIR, a Python wrapper for IgBLAST v1.9. Reads were removed for weak V/J assignments (E-value above 1e-6), missing CDR3, stop codons, out-of-frame junctions, or ambiguous translated residues. V3J clonotypes were defined by identical inferred V gene, J gene, and CDR3 amino acid sequence. Percentage overlap between repertoires was computed as shared unique clonotypes divided by the size of the smaller repertoire. Repertoire richness was assessed with RTK rarefaction, the Chao1 estimator, and Recon v2.1 estimates of unobserved clonotypes. OLGA was used to compute generation probabilities for all TCRbeta clonotypes that the gDNA method yielded from a few donors. The table was pulled from immuneACCESS by TCRdb, which kept in-frame rearrangements only. Such tables lose some clones; where checked, under half of the loss comes from unresolved V genes, and the rest has no known cause. D and trimming were read from the DNA, whereas the V and J calls and clone size are those reported in that table. The sample table lists 2 million to 2.5 million clones, 80% to 95% of them with a count of one. The top ten clonotypes cover roughly 0.34% of the sample.

Sequences ENHRY (CDR1) and SYGVKD (CDR2) are obtained from the germline V gene. The CDR3 runs 18 residues from the cysteine to the phenylalanine. The kept DNA is CDR3 alone, 54 bases in frame from the first base. V is shortened by 3 bases, J by 0 bases, and the region joining them spans 17 bases. Recombination connected TRBV10-3 to TRBJ2-2; the D gene is perhaps TRBD1 or TRBD2, each of them matching over 5 bases. Sequenced input: naive CD4+ T cells from PBMCs. The cell subset or site label corresponds to: CD45RA+ positively selected. The TCR comes from a man aged 18-30 years in good health. Some clones in this sample may be carry-over from other donors' samples. DNA sequence: TGTGCCATCAGTGAAATGGGGGTCCCCACCGCGAACACCGGGGAGCTGTTTTTT. It is translated as CAISEMGVPTANTGELFF.